These T cell receptor beta chains were read from a single sample in a study of tumor T cells in aggressive B-cell lymphoma. Assay: immunoSEQ multiplex PCR; the TCRdb copy retains only in-frame clones and omits some. The repertoire holds around 5,800 clones, 60% to 75% seen once, with 6.5% to 8% in the top ten. The sample consisted of tumor tissue. These TCRs come from an adult with diffuse large B cell lymphoma. The CDR3 runs from the conserved cysteine through the conserved F or W.

V gene: TRBV27; J gene: TRBJ2-7; CDR3 protein: CASSPLTAYEQYF
V gene: TRBV2; J gene: TRBJ2-7; CDR3 protein: CASRGTAGAAYEQYF
V gene: TRBV5-1; J gene: TRBJ2-3; CDR3 protein: CASSLSDKIDTQYF
V gene: TRBV13; J gene: TRBJ2-7; CDR3 protein: CASSYARGQGSYEQYF
V gene: TRBV28; J gene: TRBJ1-5; CDR3 protein: CASSPSSGTGEWNEGNQPQHF
V gene: TRBV7-9; J gene: TRBJ2-7; CDR3 protein: CASSLGGRGYEQYF
V gene: TRBV27; J gene: TRBJ2-3; CDR3 protein: CASSFSRGSTDTQYF
V gene: TRBV7-9; J gene: TRBJ2-1; CDR3 protein: CASSLPENNEQFF
V gene: TRBV28; J gene: TRBJ1-3; CDR3 protein: CASSLSSRSGNTIYF
V gene: TRBV6-5; J gene: TRBJ1-2; CDR3 protein: CASSYSTAGNYGYTF
V gene: TRBV7-2; J gene: TRBJ2-7; CDR3 protein: CASSFGAGIGYEQYF
V gene: TRBV19; J gene: TRBJ2-1; CDR3 protein: CASMREGLGEQFF
V gene: TRBV7-9; J gene: TRBJ2-1; CDR3 protein: CASSLGSNEQFF
V gene: TRBV18; J gene: TRBJ1-5; CDR3 protein: CASSPQQGNQPQHF
V gene: TRBV27; J gene: TRBJ2-1; CDR3 protein: CASSYRTGGLDEQFF
V gene: TRBV18; J gene: TRBJ2-3; CDR3 protein: CASSHYRATDTQYF
V gene: TRBV11-1; J gene: TRBJ2-7; CDR3 protein: CASSPGIAGYSYEQYF